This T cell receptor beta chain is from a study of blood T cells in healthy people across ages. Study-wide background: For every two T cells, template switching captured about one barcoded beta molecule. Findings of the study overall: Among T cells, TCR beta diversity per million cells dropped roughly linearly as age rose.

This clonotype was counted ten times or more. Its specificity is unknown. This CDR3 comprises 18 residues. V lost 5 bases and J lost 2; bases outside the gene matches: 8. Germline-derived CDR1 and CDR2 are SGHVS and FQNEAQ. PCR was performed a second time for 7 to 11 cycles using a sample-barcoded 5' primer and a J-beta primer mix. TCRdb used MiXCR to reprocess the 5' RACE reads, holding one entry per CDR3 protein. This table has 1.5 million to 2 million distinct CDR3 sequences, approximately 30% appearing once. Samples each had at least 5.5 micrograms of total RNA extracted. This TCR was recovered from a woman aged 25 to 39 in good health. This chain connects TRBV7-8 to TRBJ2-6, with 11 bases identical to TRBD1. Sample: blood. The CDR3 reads CASSRRTGGSTGANVLTF. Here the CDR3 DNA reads TGTGCCAGCAGCCGCAGGACAGGGGGCTCTACTGGGGCCAACGTCCTGACTTTC. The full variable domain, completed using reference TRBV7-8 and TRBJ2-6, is GAGVSQSPRYKVAKRGQDVALRCDPISGHVSLFWYQQALGQGPEFLTYFQNEAQLDKSGLPSDRFFAERPEGSVSTLKIQRTQQEDSAVYLCASSRRTGGSTGANVLTFGAGSRLTVL.